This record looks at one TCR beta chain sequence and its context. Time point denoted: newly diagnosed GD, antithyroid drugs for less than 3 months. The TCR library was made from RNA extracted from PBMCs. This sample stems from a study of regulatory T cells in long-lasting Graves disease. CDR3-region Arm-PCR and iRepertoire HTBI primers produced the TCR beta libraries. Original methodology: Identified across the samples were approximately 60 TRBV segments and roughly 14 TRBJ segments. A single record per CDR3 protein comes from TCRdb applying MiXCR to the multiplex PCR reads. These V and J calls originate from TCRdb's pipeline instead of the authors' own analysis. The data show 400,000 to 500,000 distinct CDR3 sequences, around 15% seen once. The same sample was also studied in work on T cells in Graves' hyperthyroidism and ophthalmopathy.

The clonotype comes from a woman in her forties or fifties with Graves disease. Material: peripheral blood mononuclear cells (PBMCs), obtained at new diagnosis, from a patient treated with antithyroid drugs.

The CDR3 DNA follows: TGCGCCAGCAGCCAAGCCGGGGGGACGTCGAGCGAAAAACTGTTTTTT. Translation: CASSQAGGTSSEKLFF. The V call is TRBV4-1, the J call TRBJ1-4, with TRBD1 as a possible D gene (5 bases). V was clipped by 1 base and J by 8 bases, with 17 bases between them. This CDR3 region has 16 residues. Germline-derived CDR1 and CDR2 are MGHRA and YSYEKL.